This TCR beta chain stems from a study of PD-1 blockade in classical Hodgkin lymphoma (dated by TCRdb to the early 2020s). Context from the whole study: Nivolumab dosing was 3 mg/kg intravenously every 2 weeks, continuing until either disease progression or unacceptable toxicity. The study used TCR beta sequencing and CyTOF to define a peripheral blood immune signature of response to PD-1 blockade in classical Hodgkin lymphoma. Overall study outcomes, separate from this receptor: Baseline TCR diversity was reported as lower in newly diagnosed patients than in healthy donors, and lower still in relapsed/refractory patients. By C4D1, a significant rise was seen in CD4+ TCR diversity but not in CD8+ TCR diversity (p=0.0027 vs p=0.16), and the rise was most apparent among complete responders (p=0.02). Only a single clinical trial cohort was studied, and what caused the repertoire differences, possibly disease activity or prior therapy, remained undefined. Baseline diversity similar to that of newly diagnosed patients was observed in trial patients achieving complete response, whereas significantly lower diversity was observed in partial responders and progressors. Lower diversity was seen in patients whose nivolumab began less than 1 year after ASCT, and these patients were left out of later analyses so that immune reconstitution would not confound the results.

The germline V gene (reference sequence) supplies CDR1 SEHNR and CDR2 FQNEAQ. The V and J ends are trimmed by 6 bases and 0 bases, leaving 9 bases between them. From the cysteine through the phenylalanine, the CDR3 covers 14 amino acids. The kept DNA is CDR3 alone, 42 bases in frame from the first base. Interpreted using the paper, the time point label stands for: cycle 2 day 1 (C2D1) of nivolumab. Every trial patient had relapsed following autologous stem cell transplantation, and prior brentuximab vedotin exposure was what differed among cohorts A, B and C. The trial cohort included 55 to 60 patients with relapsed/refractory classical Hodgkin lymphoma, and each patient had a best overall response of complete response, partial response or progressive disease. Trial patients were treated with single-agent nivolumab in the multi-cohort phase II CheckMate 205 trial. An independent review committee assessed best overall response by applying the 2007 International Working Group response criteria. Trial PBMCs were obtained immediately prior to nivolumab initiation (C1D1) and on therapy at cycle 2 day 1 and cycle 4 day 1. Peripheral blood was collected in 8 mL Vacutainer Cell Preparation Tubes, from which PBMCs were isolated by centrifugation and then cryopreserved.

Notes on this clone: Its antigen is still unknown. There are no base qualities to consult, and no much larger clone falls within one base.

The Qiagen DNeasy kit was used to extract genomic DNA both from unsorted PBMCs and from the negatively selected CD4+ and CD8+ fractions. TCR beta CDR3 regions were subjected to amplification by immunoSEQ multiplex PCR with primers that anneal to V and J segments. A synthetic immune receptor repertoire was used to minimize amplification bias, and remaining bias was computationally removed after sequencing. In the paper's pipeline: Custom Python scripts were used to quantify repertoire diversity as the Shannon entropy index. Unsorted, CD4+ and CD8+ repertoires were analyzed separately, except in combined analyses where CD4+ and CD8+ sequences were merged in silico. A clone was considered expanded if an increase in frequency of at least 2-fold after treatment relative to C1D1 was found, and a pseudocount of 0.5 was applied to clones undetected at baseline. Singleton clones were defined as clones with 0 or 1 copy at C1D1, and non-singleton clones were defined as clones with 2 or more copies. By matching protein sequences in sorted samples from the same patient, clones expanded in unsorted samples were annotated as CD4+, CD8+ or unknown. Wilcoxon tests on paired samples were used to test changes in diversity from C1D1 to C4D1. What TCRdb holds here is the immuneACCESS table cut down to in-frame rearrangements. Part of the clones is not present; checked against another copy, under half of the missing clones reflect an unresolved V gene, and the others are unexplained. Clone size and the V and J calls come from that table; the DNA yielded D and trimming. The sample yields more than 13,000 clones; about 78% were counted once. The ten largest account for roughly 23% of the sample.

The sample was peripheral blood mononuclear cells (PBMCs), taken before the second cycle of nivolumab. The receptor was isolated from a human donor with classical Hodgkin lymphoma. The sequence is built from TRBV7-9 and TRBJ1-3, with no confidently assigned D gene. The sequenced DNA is TGTGCCAGCAGTCCCTGGGACTCTGGAAACACCATATATTTT. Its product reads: CASSPWDSGNTIYF.